The 28 T cell receptor beta chains given below trace back to one sample, sequenced in a study of T-cell memory formation after mild COVID-19. Via MiXCR, TCRdb re-called the 5' RACE reads, giving one row per CDR3 protein. The data contain about 390,000 distinct CDR3 sequences, around 20% of them seen just once; the ten biggest clones take up 12%. Material for sequencing was PBMCs or a T cell subset sorted from them (not recorded which). Source of these receptors: an adult woman who had mild COVID-19 (a few samples of this study predate the infection). Cell type and time point are not known.

This clonotype was detected many times. The chain carries TRBV12-3 or TRBV12-4 and TRBJ1-1; 7 bases agree with TRBD1. The CDR3 length is 14 residues. With 6 bases clipped from V and 5 bases from J, the junction kept 9 bases outside the gene matches. In nucleotides, the CDR3 is TGTGCCAGCAGCCAACAGGGGCCTATTACTGAAGCTTTCTTT. It is translated as CASSQQGPITEAFF.

This clonotype was found a few times. The V and J genes are TRBV3-1 and TRBJ2-7; perhaps TRBD1 as D (5 bases). The CDR3 has 13 residues. Between the trimmed V and J ends, which lost 4 bases and 0 bases, there was a span of 7 bases. Germline V lookup: CDR1 LGHDT, CDR2 YNNKEL (reference sequence). Written as DNA, the CDR3 is TGTGCCAGCAGCCTAGGACACTCCTACGAGCAGTACTTC. It codes for CASSLGHSYEQYF.

This clonotype was found once. The rearrangement uses TRBV5-4 and TRBJ2-5; 7 bases align to TRBD2. Germline CDR1 and CDR2: SGHNT and YYREEE (reference sequence). CDR3 length equals 15 residues. The V and J ends lost 4 bases and 5 bases, in that order; junction bases with no gene match: 11. CDR3 DNA: TGTGCCAGCAGCCTTTGGCGGGAGAATCGGGAGACCCAGTACTTC. This codes for CASSLWRENRETQYF.

The V and J genes are TRBV4-1 and TRBJ2-1; 12 nucleotides agree with TRBD1. CDR3 size: 17 residues. Germline CDR1 and CDR2: MGHRA and YSYEKL. Unmatched junction bases numbered 8, after V lost 1 base and J lost 7 bases. The CDR3, as DNA: TGCGCCAGCAGCCAAGTACGGGACAGGGGGCGACAGAATGAGCAGTTCTTC. Protein product: CASSQVRDRGRQNEQFF.

Ten or more counts support this clonotype. The J gene is TRBJ1-3, the V gene TRBV5-6; no reliable D call. V lost 1 base and J lost 2, with 1 base in between. This CDR3 contains 12 residues. In germline, CDR1 is SGHDT, CDR2 YYEEEE. The chain's CDR3 is CASSLPGNTIYF. The CDR3 DNA is TGTGCCAGCAGCTTGCCTGGAAACACCATATATTTT.

Ten or more counts support this clonotype. The chain links TRBV5-1 to TRBJ2-1; no firm D call. Trimming pared 2 bases from V and 4 bases from J, leaving 10 bases between. This CDR3 contains 14 residues. The V gene's germline CDR1 is SGHRS and CDR2 YFSETQ. The CDR3 spells CASSFGNSYNEQFF. In DNA, the CDR3 is TGCGCCAGCAGCTTTGGTAACAGTTACAATGAGCAGTTCTTC.

This chain connects TRBV12-3 or TRBV12-4 to TRBJ1-4, with 8 bases aligning to TRBD1. The CDR3 has 16 amino acids. Trimming cost V 5 bases and J 5 bases; bases outside gene matches: 10. Written as DNA, the CDR3 is TGTGCCAGCAGTCCCTGGACAGGGCAGCAGAATGAAAAACTGTTTTTT. Encoded protein: CASSPWTGQQNEKLFF.

The chain uses TRBV11-2 and TRBJ2-1, with 7 bases lining up with TRBD2. V trimming: 5 bases; J trimming: 6 bases; junction bases outside the gene matches: 13. In germline, CDR1 is SGHAT, CDR2 FQNNGV. The length of the CDR3 is 16 residues. Written as DNA, the CDR3 is TGTGCCAGCAGCCCCCGTGGGGGGGGAACTCGCAATGAGCAGTTCTTC. Translated: CASSPRGGGTRNEQFF.

This clonotype was seen a handful of times. DNA of the CDR3: TGTGCCTGGAGTGAACCAGGACTGGTAAATTCACCCCTCCACTTT. The encoded protein is CAWSEPGLVNSPLHF. The chain carries TRBV30 and TRBJ1-6, with D unresolved. V shed 1 base and J shed 7 bases, with 14 bases lying between them. Germline V CDR1 and CDR2: GTSNPN, SVGIG (reference sequence). The CDR3 is 15 residues long.

This rearrangement joins TRBV5-1 to TRBJ2-2; TRBD2 might be the D (5 bases). CDR3 length: 15 amino acids. The V gene's germline CDR1 is SGHRS and CDR2 YFSETQ. V was cut by 1 base and J by 2 bases, with 9 bases left in between. CDR3: CASSLSSTNTGELFF. The CDR3 DNA is TGCGCCAGCAGCTTGTCTAGCACCAACACCGGGGAGCTGTTTTTT.

This clonotype was observed a few times. This chain connects TRBV2 to TRBJ2-3; possibly TRBD1 for D (6 bases). The germline V and J ends were trimmed by 10 bases and 4 bases, with 21 bases remaining between them. The length of the CDR3 is 15 residues. CDR1 SNHLY and CDR2 FYNNEI come from the germline V gene. The CDR3 nucleotides read TGTGCCACCCCTGTGGGGGCGTCGGGCGCAGATACGCAGTATTTT. This codes for CATPVGASGADTQYF.

This sequence joins TRBV20-1 and TRBJ2-1, with TRBD1 identical over 9 bases. The V and J ends lost 6 bases and 4 bases, in that order; junction bases with no gene match: 7. This CDR3 has 14 amino acids. In germline, CDR1 is DFQATT, CDR2 SNEGSKA (reference sequence). The CDR3 region is CSASGTGRYNEQFF. For the CDR3, the DNA is TGCAGTGCATCCGGGACAGGGCGTTACAATGAGCAGTTCTTC.

The chain recombines TRBV7-2 with TRBJ2-3; D is tentatively TRBD1 or TRBD2 (5 bases each). CDR3 length equals 13 residues. V lost 5 bases and J 7 bases, leaving 13 bases between the germline ends. Germline V gene sequence: CDR1 SGHTA, CDR2 FQGNSA. As DNA, the CDR3 is TGTGCCAGCAGCCTCCCGGGACCCCATACGCAGTATTTT. Translation gives CASSLPGPHTQYF.

This clonotype occurred many times. The chain combines TRBV20-1 with TRBJ1-1; D gene uncertain. CDR1 and CDR2 (germline): DFQATT, SNEGSKA (reference sequence). V was trimmed by 3 bases and J by 1 base, leaving 6 bases between them. This CDR3 has 12 amino acids. CDR3 coding DNA: TGCAGTGCTAGTGTCAAGAACACTGAAGCTTTCTTT. Its protein is CSASVKNTEAFF.

The chain employs TRBV2 and TRBJ1-2; TRBD1 matches at 9 bases. The CDR3 totals 14 residues. J was trimmed by 8 bases and V by 4 bases; bases with no gene match: 8. From germline, CDR1 is SNHLY and CDR2 FYNNEI. The CDR3 nucleotides read TGTGCCAGCAGTGTGGACAGGGGAGGAGGGGGCTACACCTTC. It translates to CASSVDRGGGGYTF.

The chain links TRBV4-3 to TRBJ2-3; tentative D call: TRBD2 (6 bases). This CDR3 contains 15 residues. CDR1 and CDR2 (germline): LGHNA, YSLEER. Trimming took off 0 bases at V and 4 bases at J, with 11 bases between the two ends. CDR3 in amino acids: CASSQESLASDTQYF. The CDR3 nucleotides read TGCGCCAGCAGCCAAGAAAGTCTAGCGTCAGATACGCAGTATTTT.

Only a few counts were recorded for this clonotype. The chain recombines TRBV20-1 with TRBJ1-5; weak D call: TRBD1 (6 bases). With 0 bases removed from V and 0 bases from J, the gap between germline ends came to 12 bases. Germline CDR1 reads DFQATT; CDR2 reads SNEGSKA (reference sequence). This CDR3 comprises 16 residues. CDR3 bases: TGCAGTGCTAGAGAGGGGGCGGCGTATAGCAATCAGCCCCAGCATTTT. Amino acid sequence: CSAREGAAYSNQPQHF.

This clonotype was seen a few times. J is TRBJ2-2 and V is TRBV10-3, with 8 positions matching TRBD1. The CDR3 has 15 residues. With V trimmed by 6 bases and J by 0 bases, 3 bases remained unmatched. Germline V gene lookup returns CDR1 ENHRY and CDR2 SYGVKD. CDR3 coding DNA: TGTGCCATCAGAGAGACAGGGGCGAACACCGGGGAGCTGTTTTTT. Translated, it gives CAIRETGANTGELFF.

The table lists this clonotype with a few counts. The rearrangement links TRBV6-2 or TRBV6-3 to TRBJ2-3, with TRBD2 identical over 11 bases. Germline values: CDR1 MNHEY, CDR2 SVGEGT. After removal of 2 bases from V and 5 bases from J, the junction contained 12 bases not matched to a gene. The CDR3 consists of 18 residues. The CDR3 DNA reads TGTGCCAGCAGTTACCTCCTAGCGGGGGGCGTACCACGAGATACGCAGTATTTT. Translation: CASSYLLAGGVPRDTQYF.

The table lists this clonotype with many counts. This chain links TRBV2 with TRBJ2-7, with 8 bases matching TRBD2. With 7 bases clipped from V and 9 bases from J, the junction kept 14 bases outside the gene matches. This CDR3 is 14 amino acids long. The germline V gene has CDR1 SNHLY and CDR2 FYNNEI. The CDR3 loop reads CASTTRGGALGQYF. The CDR3 DNA sequence: TGTGCCAGCACCACCCGGGGGGGGGCTCTGGGGCAGTACTTC.

This clonotype appeared a few times. This sequence joins TRBV3-1 and TRBJ2-2; a possible D gene is TRBD1 (5 bases). The CDR3 runs 17 residues. V was pared by 0 bases and J by 0 bases, with 11 bases between. CDR1 and CDR2 (germline): LGHDT, YNNKEL (reference sequence). The CDR3 region is CASSQDGADANTGELFF. As DNA, the CDR3 is TGTGCCAGCAGCCAAGATGGGGCGGACGCGAACACCGGGGAGCTGTTTTTT.

The V gene is TRBV7-2, the J gene TRBJ1-1; 11 bases match TRBD1. Germline V gene data show CDR1 as SGHTA and CDR2 as FQGNSA. This CDR3 spans 17 amino acids. The junction had 9 bases not matched to a gene; V was cut back by 5 bases and J by 1 base. CDR3 residues: CASSLGTGGRRNTEAFF. The CDR3 coding sequence is TGTGCCAGCAGCCTCGGGACAGGGGGTAGGCGGAACACTGAAGCTTTCTTT.

The rearrangement links TRBV24-1 to TRBJ2-1; D uncertain. V shed 0 bases and J shed 5 bases, with 4 bases lying between them. The CDR3 contains 13 residues. CDR1 and CDR2 from the germline V gene are KGHDR and SFDVKD. The CDR3 is CATSDLQNNEQFF. CDR3 DNA: TGTGCCACCAGTGATTTGCAAAACAATGAGCAGTTCTTC.

The J gene is TRBJ1-4, the V gene TRBV3-1; D is uncertain. V shed 1 base and J shed 3 bases, with 9 bases lying between them. Germline-derived CDR1 and CDR2 are LGHDT and YNNKEL (reference sequence). The CDR3 extends over 15 amino acids. CDR3: CASSQVRRSNEKLFF. For the CDR3, the DNA is TGTGCCAGCAGCCAAGTAAGACGTTCTAATGAAAAACTGTTTTTT. The whole variable domain, remainder taken from reference TRBV3-1 and TRBJ1-4, is DTAVSQTPKYLVTQMGNDKSIKCEQNLGHDTMYWYKQDSKKFLKIMFSYNNKELIINETVPNRFSPKSPDKAHLNLHINSLELGDSAVYFCASSQVRRSNEKLFFGSGTQLSVL.

This clonotype has ten or more counts. Here the CDR3 DNA reads TGCGCCAGCAGCCCGGACACGAACACTGAAGCTTTCTTT. It is translated as CASSPDTNTEAFF. This rearrangement joins TRBV5-1 to TRBJ1-1; weak D call: TRBD1 (5 bases). V was shortened by 4 bases and J by 1 base, with 8 bases between the two germline ends. Germline V CDR1 and CDR2: SGHRS, YFSETQ. The CDR3 sequence is 13 residues long.

In this sample, this clonotype turned up a few times. A much bigger clone sits one base away, suggesting this may be a read error. J is TRBJ2-2 and V is TRBV3-1; D is undetermined. Germline lookup yields CDR1 LGHDT and CDR2 YNNKEL (reference sequence). This CDR3 is built from 12 residues. Trimming took 5 bases from V and 4 from J, leaving 5 bases between them. The CDR3 protein is CASSSGTGELFF. CDR3 in DNA: TGTGCCAGCAGCTCGGGCACCGGGGAGCTGTTTTTT.

This clonotype was counted at least ten times. The chain employs TRBV5-1 and TRBJ2-3, with a possible D match to TRBD1 (5 bases). Germline values: CDR1 SGHRS, CDR2 YFSETQ. Trimming took 4 bases from V and 2 from J, leaving 11 bases between them. This CDR3 is 14 amino acids long. In nucleotides, the CDR3 is TGCGCCAGCAGCGGTGACAGATTCACAGATACGCAGTATTTT. It specifies CASSGDRFTDTQYF.

This rearrangement joins TRBV24-1 to TRBJ2-7, with 7 bases lining up with TRBD1. CDR1 is KGHDR, CDR2 SFDVKD, per germline. CDR3 length equals 14 residues. V lost 5 bases, J lost 2 bases, and 5 bases stayed unmatched. This CDR3 reads CATSAGGITYEQYF. The CDR3 DNA follows: TGTGCCACCAGTGCAGGGGGTATTACCTACGAGCAGTACTTC.